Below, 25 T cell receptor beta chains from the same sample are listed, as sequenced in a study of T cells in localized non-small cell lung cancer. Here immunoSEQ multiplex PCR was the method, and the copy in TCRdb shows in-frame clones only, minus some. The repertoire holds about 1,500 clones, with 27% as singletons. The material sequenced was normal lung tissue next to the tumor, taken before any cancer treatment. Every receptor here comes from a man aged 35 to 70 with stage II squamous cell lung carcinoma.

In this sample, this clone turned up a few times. This chain's CDR3 is CASSYARGANTEAFF. CDR3 DNA sequence: TGTGCCAGCAGTTACGCTAGGGGAGCGAACACTGAAGCTTTCTTT. The chain joins TRBV6-8 to TRBJ1-1, with a tentative D call TRBD1 (5 bases). V lost 2 bases to trimming and J lost 1 base, with 11 bases between them. Germline V CDR1 and CDR2: MNHGY, SAAAGT. The CDR3 length is 15 residues.

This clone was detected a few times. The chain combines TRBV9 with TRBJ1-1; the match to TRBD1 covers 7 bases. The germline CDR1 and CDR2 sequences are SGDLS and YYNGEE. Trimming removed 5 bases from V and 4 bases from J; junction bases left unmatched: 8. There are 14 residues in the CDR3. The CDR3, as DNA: TGTGCCAGCAGAACGACAGGGACGGGCACTGAAGCTTTCTTT. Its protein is CASRTTGTGTEAFF.

CDR3 DNA sequence: TGTGCCAGCAGTCCCACTCGGGGGACAGGGGGTTCACCCCTCCACTTT. Translation gives CASSPTRGTGGSPLHF. The chain combines TRBV6-8 with TRBJ1-6; 11 nucleotides line up with TRBD1. The length of the CDR3 is 16 residues. Germline CDR1 reads MNHGY; CDR2 reads SAAAGT. The V segment lost 5 bases and the J segment 9 bases; nucleotides outside the gene matches: 9.

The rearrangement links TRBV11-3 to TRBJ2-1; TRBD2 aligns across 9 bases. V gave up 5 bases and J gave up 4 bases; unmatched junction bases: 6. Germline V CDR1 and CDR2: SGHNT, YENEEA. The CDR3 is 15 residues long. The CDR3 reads CASSVTSGPYNEQFF. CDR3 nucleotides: TGTGCCAGCAGCGTGACTAGCGGCCCGTACAATGAGCAGTTCTTC.

CDR3 sequence (DNA): TGTGCCAGCTCACCTCGACAGGGGTATTACAATGAGCAGTTCTTC. Protein: CASSPRQGYYNEQFF. The chain combines TRBV18 with TRBJ2-1; the match to TRBD1 covers 8 bases. This CDR3 is built from 15 residues. CDR1 and CDR2 (germline): KGHSH, LQKENI. With V trimmed by 3 bases and J by 4 bases, 5 bases remained unmatched.

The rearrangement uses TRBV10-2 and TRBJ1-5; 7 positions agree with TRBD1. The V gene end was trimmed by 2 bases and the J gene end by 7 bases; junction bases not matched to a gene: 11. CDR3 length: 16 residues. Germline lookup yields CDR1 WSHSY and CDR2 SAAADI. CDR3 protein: CASSEIHRGRGQPQHF. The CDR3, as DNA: TGCGCCAGCAGTGAGATACACAGGGGAAGGGGCCAGCCCCAGCATTTT.

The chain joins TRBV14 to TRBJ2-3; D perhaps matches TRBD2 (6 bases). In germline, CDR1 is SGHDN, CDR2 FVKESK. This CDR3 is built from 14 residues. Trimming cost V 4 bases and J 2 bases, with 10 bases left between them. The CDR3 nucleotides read TGTGCCAGCAGCCGCGCGGGAACCACAGATACGCAGTATTTT. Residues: CASSRAGTTDTQYF.

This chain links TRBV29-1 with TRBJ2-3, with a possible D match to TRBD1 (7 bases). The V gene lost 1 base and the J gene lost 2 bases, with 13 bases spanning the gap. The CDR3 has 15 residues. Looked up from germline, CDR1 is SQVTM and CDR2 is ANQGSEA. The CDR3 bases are TGCAGCGTTGAAGGCGGGGACAGATCCACAGATACGCAGTATTTT. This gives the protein CSVEGGDRSTDTQYF.

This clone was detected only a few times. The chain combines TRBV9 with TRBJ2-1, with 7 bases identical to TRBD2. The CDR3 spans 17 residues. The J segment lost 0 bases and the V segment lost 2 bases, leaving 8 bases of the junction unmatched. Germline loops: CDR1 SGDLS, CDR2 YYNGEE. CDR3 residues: CASSVSGLVSSYNEQFF. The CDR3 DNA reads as TGTGCCAGCAGCGTCTCCGGACTAGTTAGCTCCTACAATGAGCAGTTCTTC.

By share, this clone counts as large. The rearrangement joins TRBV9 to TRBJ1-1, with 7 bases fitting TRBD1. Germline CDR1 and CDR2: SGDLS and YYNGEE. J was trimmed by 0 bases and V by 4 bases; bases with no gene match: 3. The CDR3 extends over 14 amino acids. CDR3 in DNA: TGTGCCAGCAGCTTGGGACAGATGAACACTGAAGCTTTCTTT. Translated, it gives CASSLGQMNTEAFF.

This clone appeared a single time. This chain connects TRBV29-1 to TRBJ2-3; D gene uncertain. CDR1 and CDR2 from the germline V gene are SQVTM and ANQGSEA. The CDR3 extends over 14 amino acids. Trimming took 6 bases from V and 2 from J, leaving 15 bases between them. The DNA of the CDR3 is TGCAGCGTGGCTGTGGCAGAAACCACAGATACGCAGTATTTT. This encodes CSVAVAETTDTQYF.

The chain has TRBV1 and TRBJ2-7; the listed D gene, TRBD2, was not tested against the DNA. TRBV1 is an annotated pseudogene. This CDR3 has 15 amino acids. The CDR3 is CASSQEIAGSYEQYF. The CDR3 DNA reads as TGCGCCAGCAGCCAAGAAATAGCGGGTTCCTACGAGCAGTACTTC.

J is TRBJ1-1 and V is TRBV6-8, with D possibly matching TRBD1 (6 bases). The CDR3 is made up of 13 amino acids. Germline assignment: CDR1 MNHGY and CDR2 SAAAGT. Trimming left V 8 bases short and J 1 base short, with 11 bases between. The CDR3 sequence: CASGGGGNTEAFF. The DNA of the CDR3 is TGTGCCAGCGGGGGAGGGGGGAACACTGAAGCTTTCTTT.

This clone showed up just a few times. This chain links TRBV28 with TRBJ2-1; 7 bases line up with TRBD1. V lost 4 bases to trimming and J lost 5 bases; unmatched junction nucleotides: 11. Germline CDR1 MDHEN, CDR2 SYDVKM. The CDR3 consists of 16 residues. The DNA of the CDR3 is TGTGCCAGCAGTTCGTTAGACAGGGCCTTCCACAATGAGCAGTTCTTC. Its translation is CASSSLDRAFHNEQFF.

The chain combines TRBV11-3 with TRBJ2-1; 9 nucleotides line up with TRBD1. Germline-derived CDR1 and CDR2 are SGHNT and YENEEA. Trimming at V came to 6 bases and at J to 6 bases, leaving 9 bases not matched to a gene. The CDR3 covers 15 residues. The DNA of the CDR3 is TGTGCCAGCAGTCGGACAGGGGACCTCGCCAATGAGCAGTTCTTC. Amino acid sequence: CASSRTGDLANEQFF. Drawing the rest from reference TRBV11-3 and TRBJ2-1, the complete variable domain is EAGVVQSPRYKIIEKKQPVAFWCNPISGHNTLYWYLQNLGQGPELLIRYENEEAVDDSQLPKDRFSAERLKGVDSTLKIQPAELGDSAVYLCASSRTGDLANEQFFGPGTRLTVL.

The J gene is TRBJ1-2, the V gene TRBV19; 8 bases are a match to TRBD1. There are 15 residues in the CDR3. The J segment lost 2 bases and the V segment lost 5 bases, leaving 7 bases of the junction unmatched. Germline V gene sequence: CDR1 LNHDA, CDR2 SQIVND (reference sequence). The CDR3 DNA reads TGTGCCAGTAGTTCCGACGGACAGGGCAACTATGGCTACACCTTC. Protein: CASSSDGQGNYGYTF.

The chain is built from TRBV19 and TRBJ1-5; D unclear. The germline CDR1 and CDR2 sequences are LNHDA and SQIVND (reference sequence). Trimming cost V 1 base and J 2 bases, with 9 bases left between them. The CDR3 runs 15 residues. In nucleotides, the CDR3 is TGTGCCAGTAGTATAGGCCCTGGGGGCAATCAGCCCCAGCATTTT. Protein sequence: CASSIGPGGNQPQHF.

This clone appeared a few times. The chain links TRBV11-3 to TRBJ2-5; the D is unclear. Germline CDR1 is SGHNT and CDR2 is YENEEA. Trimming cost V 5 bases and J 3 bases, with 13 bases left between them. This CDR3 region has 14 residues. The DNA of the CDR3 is TGTGCCAGCAGCGGCCGTGGTGGGAAAGAGACCCAGTACTTC. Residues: CASSGRGGKETQYF. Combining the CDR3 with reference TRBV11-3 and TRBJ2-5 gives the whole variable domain EAGVVQSPRYKIIEKKQPVAFWCNPISGHNTLYWYLQNLGQGPELLIRYENEEAVDDSQLPKDRFSAERLKGVDSTLKIQPAELGDSAVYLCASSGRGGKETQYFGPGTRLLVL.

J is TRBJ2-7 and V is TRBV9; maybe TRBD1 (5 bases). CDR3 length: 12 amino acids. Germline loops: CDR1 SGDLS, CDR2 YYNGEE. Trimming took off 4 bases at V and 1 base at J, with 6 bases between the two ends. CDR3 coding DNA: TGTGCCAGCAGCCGACAGTCCTACGAGCAGTACTTC. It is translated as CASSRQSYEQYF. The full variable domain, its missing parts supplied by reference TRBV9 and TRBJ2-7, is DSGVTQTPKHLITATGQRVTLRCSPRSGDLSVYWYQQSLDQGLQFLIQYYNGEERAKGNILERFSAQQFPDLHSELNLSSLELGDSALYFCASSRQSYEQYFGPGTRLTVT.

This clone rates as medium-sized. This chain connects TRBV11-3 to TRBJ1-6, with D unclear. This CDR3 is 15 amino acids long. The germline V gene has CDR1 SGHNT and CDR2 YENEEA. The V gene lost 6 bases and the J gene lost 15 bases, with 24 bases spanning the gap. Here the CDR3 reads CASSNLGREFNRLHF. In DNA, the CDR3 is TGTGCCAGCAGTAACTTAGGGAGAGAATTCAATCGCCTCCACTTT.

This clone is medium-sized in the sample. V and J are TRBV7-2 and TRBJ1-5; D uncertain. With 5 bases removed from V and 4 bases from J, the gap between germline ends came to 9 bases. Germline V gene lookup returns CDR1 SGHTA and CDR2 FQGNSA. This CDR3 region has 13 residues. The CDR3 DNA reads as TGTGCCAGCAGCGTCGAGCTGAATCAGCCCCAGCATTTT. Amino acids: CASSVELNQPQHF.

The CDR3 DNA follows: TGTGCCAGCAGATATCTAGCGGGAGGGTTAGGTGAGCAGTTCTTC. This translates into CASRYLAGGLGEQFF. V gene TRBV2 combines with J gene TRBJ2-1, with 12 bases that match TRBD2. CDR1 and CDR2 (germline): SNHLY, FYNNEI. Trimming took 6 bases from V and 9 from J; bases not matched to a gene: 9. The CDR3 covers 15 residues.

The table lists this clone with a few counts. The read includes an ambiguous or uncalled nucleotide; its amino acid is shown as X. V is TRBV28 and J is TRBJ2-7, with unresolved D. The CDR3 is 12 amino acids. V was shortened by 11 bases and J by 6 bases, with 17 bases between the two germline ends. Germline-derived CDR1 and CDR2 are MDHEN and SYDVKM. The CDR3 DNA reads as TGTGCCTCCTGGGATTTCYTCGGCGAGCAGTACTTC. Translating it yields CASWDFXGEQYF.

The CDR3 sequence: CASSPLLTSGGPDTQYF. DNA of the CDR3: TGTGCCAGCAGCCCATTACTGACTAGCGGCGGTCCCGATACGCAGTATTTT. The genes are TRBV27 and TRBJ2-3; TRBD2 matches at 9 bases. The CDR3 is made up of 17 amino acids. Germline CDR1 is MNHEY and CDR2 is SMNVEV (reference sequence). V gave up 6 bases and J gave up 6 bases; unmatched junction bases: 16.

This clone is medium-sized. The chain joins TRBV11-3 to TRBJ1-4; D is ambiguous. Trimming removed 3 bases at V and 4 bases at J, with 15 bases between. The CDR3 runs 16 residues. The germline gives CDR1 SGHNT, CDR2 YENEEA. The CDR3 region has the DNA TGTGCCAGCAGCTTTTCTCGGGGATCGGGTAATGAAAAACTGTTTTTT. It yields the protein CASSFSRGSGNEKLFF. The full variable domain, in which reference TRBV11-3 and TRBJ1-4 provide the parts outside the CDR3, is EAGVVQSPRYKIIEKKQPVAFWCNPISGHNTLYWYLQNLGQGPELLIRYENEEAVDDSQLPKDRFSAERLKGVDSTLKIQPAELGDSAVYLCASSFSRGSGNEKLFFGSGTQLSVL.